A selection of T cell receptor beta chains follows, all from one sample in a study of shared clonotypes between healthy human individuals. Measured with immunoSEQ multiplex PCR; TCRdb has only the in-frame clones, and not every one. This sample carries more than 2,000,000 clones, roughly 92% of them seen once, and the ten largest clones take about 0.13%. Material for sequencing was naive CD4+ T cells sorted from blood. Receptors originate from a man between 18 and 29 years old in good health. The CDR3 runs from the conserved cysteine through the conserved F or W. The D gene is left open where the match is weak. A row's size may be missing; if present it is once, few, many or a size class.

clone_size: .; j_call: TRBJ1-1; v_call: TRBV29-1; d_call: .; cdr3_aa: CSVERRIFNTEAFF; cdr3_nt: TGCAGCGTAGAAAGACGGATCTTTAATACTGAAGCTTTCTTT
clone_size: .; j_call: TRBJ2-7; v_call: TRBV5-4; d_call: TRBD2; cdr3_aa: CASGLPGLALDEQYF; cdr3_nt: TGTGCCAGCGGGTTACCGGGACTAGCCCTCGACGAGCAGTACTTC
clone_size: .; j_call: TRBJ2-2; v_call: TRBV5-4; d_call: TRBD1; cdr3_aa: CASSSGQGPTGELFF; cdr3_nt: TGTGCCAGCAGTTCTGGACAGGGACCCACCGGGGAGCTGTTTTTT
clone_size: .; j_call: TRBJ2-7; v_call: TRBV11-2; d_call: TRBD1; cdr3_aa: CASSLTGTARGYEQYF; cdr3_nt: TGTGCCAGCAGCTTGACCGGGACAGCGAGGGGTTACGAGCAGTACTTC
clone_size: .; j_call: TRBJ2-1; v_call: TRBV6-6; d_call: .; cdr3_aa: CASTPGSPRRDEQFF; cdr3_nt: TGTGCCAGCACACCGGGCAGTCCCCGGCGGGATGAGCAGTTCTTC
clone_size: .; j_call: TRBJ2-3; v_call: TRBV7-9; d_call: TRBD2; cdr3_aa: CASSPGTSGGPRDTQYF; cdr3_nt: TGTGCCAGCAGCCCAGGGACTAGCGGGGGACCTCGGGATACGCAGTATTTT
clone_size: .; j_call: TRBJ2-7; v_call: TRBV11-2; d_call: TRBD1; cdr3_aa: CASSWGQGAVEQYF; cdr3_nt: TGTGCCAGCAGCTGGGGACAGGGGGCGGTCGAGCAGTACTTC
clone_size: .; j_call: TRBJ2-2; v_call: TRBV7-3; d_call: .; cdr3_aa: CASSQVTLGGTGELFF; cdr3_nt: TGTGCCAGCAGCCAGGTGACACTGGGGGGAACCGGGGAGCTGTTTTTT
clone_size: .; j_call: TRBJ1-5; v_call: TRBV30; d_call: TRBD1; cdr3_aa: CAWRTGAGSNQPQHF; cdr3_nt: TGTGCCTGGAGGACAGGGGCGGGTAGCAATCAGCCCCAGCATTTT
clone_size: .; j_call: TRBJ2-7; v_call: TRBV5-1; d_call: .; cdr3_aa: CASTPDRFSEQYF; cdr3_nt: TGCGCCAGCACCCCCGACAGGTTCTCCGAGCAGTACTTC
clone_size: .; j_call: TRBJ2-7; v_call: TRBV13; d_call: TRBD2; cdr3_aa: CASSLVPSGYEQYF; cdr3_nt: TGTGCCAGCAGCTTAGTGCCTAGCGGGTACGAGCAGTACTTC
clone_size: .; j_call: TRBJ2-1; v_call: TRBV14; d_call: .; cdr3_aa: CASSQVGGWVGTGLNNEQFF; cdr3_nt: TGTGCCAGCAGCCAAGTCGGCGGGTGGGTAGGGACTGGATTAAACAATGAGCAGTTCTTC
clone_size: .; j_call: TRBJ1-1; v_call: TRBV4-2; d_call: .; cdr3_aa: CASSQGTGGNTEAFF; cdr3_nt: TGTGCCAGCAGCCAGGGAACCGGAGGAAACACTGAAGCTTTCTTT
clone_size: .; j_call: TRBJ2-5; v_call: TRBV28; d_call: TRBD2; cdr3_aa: CASSLTGGPGETQYF; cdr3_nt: TGTGCCAGCAGTCTCACGGGGGGGCCAGGAGAGACCCAGTACTTC
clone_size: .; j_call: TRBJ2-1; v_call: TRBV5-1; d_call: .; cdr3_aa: CASRGTGLYNEQFF; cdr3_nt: TGCGCCAGCAGGGGGACCGGGCTTTACAATGAGCAGTTCTTC
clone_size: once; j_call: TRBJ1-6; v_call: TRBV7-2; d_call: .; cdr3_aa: CASSLVRNPVGTYNSPLHF; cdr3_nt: TGTGCCAGCAGCTTAGTTCGGAACCCCGTAGGGACCTATAATTCACCCCTCCACTTT
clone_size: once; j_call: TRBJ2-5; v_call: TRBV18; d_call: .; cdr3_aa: CASSQIGTQETQYF; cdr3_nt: TGTGCCAGCTCACAAATAGGCACCCAAGAGACCCAGTACTTC
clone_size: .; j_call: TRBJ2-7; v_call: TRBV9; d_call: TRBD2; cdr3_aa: CASSVERGPSYEQYF; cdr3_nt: TGTGCCAGCAGCGTAGAGCGGGGGCCATCCTACGAGCAGTACTTC
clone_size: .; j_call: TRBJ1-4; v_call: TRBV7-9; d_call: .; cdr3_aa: CASSSPRGDPDEKLFF; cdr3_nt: TGTGCCAGCAGCTCTCCGCGGGGCGATCCCGATGAAAAACTGTTTTTT
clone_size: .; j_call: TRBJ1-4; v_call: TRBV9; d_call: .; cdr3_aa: CASSADSREKLFF; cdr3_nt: TGTGCCAGCAGCGCGGACTCGCGTGAAAAACTGTTTTTT
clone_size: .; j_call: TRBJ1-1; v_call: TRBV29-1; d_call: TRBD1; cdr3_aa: CSVAQGQVMNTEAFF; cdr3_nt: TGCAGCGTTGCCCAAGGACAGGTCATGAACACTGAAGCTTTCTTT
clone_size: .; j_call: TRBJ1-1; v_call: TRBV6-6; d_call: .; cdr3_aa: CASSSPWGADTEAFF; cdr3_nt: TGTGCCAGCAGTTCCCCCTGGGGGGCGGACACTGAAGCTTTCTTT
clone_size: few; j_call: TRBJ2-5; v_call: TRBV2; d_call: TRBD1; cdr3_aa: CASRQGQETQYF; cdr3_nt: TGTGCCAGTAGACAGGGCCAAGAGACCCAGTACTTC
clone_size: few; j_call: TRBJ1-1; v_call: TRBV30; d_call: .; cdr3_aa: CAWTRALNTEAFF; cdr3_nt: TGTGCCTGGACCCGCGCTCTGAACACTGAAGCTTTCTTT
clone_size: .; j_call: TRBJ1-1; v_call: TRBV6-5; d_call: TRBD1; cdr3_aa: CASSGTGSGNTEAFF; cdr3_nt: TGTGCCAGCAGTGGGACAGGGAGCGGGAACACTGAAGCTTTCTTT
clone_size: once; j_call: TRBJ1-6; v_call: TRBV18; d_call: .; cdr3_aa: CASSNIPGTDNSPLHF; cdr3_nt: TGTGCCAGCTCAAACATCCCGGGAACGGATAATTCACCCCTCCACTTT
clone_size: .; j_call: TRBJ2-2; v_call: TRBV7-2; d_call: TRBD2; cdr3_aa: CASSLGGLAGGANTGELFF; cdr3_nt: TGTGCCAGCAGCTTAGGGGGACTAGCGGGAGGGGCGAACACCGGGGAGCTGTTTTTT
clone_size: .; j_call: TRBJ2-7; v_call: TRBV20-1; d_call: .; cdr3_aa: CSASLADEQYF; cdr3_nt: TGCAGTGCTAGTTTGGCGGACGAGCAGTACTTC
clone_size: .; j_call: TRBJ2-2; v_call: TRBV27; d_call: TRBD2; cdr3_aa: CASRLSGGAANGELFF; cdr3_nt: TGTGCCAGCAGACTTAGCGGGGGGGCCGCAAACGGGGAGCTGTTTTTT
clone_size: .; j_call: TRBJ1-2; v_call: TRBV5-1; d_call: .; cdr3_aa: CASSLGVGTIYGYTF; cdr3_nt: TGCGCCAGCAGCCTGGGGGTGGGGACAATCTATGGCTACACCTTC
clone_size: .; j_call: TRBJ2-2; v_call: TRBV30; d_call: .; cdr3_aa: CAWSGQGYGELFF; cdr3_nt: TGTGCCTGGAGTGGTCAGGGGTACGGGGAGCTGTTTTTT
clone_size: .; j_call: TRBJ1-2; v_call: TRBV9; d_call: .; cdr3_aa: CASSVGWQVVSGYTF; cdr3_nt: TGTGCCAGCAGCGTAGGGTGGCAGGTGGTATCTGGCTACACCTTC
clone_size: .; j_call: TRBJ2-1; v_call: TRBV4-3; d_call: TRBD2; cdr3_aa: CASSLGLATSNEQFF; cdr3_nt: TGCGCCAGCAGCCTCGGACTAGCGACATCAAATGAGCAGTTCTTC
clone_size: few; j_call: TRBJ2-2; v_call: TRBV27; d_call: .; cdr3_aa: CASSWATSGNTGELFF; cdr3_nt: TGTGCCAGCAGTTGGGCGACGTCCGGGAACACCGGGGAGCTGTTTTTT
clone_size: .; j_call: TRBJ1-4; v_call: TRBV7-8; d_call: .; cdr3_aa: CASSSVGLATNEKLFF; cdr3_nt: TGTGCCAGCAGCTCCGTGGGACTTGCAACTAATGAAAAACTGTTTTTT
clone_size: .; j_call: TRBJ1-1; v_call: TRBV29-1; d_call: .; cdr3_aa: CSVEDLGPLAPEAFF; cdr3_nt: TGCAGCGTTGAAGATCTCGGGCCCCTGGCCCCTGAAGCTTTCTTT
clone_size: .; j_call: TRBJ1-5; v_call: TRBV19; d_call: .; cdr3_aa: CASSIEVGWGNQPQHF; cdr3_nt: TGTGCCAGTAGTATAGAAGTGGGGTGGGGCAATCAGCCCCAGCATTTT
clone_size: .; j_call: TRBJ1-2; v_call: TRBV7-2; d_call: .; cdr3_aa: CASSLGPGFGYTF; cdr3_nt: TGTGCCAGCAGCTTGGGGCCTGGGTTTGGCTACACCTTC
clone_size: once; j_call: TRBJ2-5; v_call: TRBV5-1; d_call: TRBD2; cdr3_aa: CASRGTGGQETQYF; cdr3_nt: TGCGCCAGCAGGGGGACGGGGGGTCAAGAGACCCAGTACTTC
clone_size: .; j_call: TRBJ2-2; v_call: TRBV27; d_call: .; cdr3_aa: CASSLASNTGELFF; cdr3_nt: TGTGCCAGCAGTTTGGCCTCGAACACCGGGGAGCTGTTTTTT
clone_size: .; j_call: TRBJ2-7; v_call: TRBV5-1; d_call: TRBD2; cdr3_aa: CASSLLGTSGSEQYF; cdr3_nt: TGCGCCAGCAGCCTGCTTGGGACTAGCGGTAGTGAGCAGTACTTC
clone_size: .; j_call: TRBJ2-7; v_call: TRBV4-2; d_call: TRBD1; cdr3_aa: CASSQDPSGGYEQYF; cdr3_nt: TGTGCCAGCAGCCAAGATCCATCAGGGGGCTACGAGCAGTACTTC
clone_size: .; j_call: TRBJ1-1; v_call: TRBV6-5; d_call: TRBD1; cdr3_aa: CASSPTGAGTEAFF; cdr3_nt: TGTGCCAGCAGCCCGACAGGGGCTGGGACTGAAGCTTTCTTT
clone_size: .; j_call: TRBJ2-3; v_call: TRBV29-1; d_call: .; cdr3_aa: CSVEGQMADTQYF; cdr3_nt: TGCAGCGTCGAGGGGCAGATGGCAGATACGCAGTATTTT
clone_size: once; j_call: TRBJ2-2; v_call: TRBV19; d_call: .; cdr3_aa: CASSQLTGELFF; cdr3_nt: TGTGCCAGTAGTCAGCTAACCGGGGAGCTGTTTTTT
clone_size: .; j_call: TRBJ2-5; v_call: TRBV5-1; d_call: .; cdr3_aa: CASSLAGIQETQYF; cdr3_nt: TGCGCCAGCAGCTTGGCGGGGATTCAAGAGACCCAGTACTTC
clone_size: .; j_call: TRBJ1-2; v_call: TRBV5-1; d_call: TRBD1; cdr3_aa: CASSWGQGYGYTF; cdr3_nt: TGCGCCAGCAGCTGGGGACAGGGTTACGGCTACACCTTC
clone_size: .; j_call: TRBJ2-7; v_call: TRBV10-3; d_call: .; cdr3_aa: CAISESKGSAYEQYF; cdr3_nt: TGTGCCATCAGTGAGTCGAAGGGTTCGGCCTACGAGCAGTACTTC
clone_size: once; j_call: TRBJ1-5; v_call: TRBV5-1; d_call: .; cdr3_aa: CASSLEGVSNQPQHF; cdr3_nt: TGCGCCAGCAGCTTGGAAGGAGTCAGCAATCAGCCCCAGCATTTT
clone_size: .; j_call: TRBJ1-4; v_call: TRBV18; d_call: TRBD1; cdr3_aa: CASSLNRGTTSNEKLFF; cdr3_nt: TGTGCCAGCTCTCTTAACAGGGGAACCACGAGTAATGAAAAACTGTTTTTT
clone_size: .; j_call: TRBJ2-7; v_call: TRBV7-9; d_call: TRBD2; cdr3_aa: CASSLGGFYEQYF; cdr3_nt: TGTGCCAGCAGCCTGGGGGGGTTCTACGAGCAGTACTTC
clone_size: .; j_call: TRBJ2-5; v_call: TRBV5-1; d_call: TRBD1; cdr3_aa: CASSLGRGRGETQYF; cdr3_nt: TGCGCCAGCAGCTTGGGCAGGGGGCGCGGGGAGACCCAGTACTTC
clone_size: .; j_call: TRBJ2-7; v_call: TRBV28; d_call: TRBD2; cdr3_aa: CASAGYSSGGAYEQYF; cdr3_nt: TGTGCCAGTGCAGGATATTCTAGCGGGGGGGCCTACGAGCAGTACTTC
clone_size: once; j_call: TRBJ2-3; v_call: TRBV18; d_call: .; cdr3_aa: CASSPLDSTDTQYF; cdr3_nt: TGTGCCAGCTCACCACTGGACTCCACAGATACGCAGTATTTT